These T cell receptor beta chains were read from a single sample in a study of T-cell reconstitution after alpha-beta-depleted transplantation in children. One entry per CDR3 protein, called by TCRdb with MiXCR from the PCR reads. The repertoire consists of a few hundred thousand distinct CDR3 sequences, with 6.5% to 9% occurring once and the leading ten covering around 10%. The source material was peripheral blood, sampled 360 days after TCRalphabeta/CD19-depleted stem cell transplant. These receptors came from a female patient aged 2 to 10 who had a stem cell transplant for Fanconi anemia, so the T cells may come from the graft donor. CDR3s include the opening cysteine and the closing phenylalanine or tryptophan. A D gene is named only where the DNA matches it firmly. Not all rows give a size; the values are once, few, many and, for expanded clones, a class.

clone_size	v_call	j_call	d_call	cdr3_aa	cdr3_nt
many	TRBV7-3	TRBJ2-1	TRBD2	CASSPLSTSGFYNEQFF	TGTGCCAGCAGCCCCCTGTCGACTAGCGGATTCTACAATGAGCAGTTCTTC
many	TRBV20-1	TRBJ2-5	NA	CSAPLETQYF	TGCAGTGCGCCTTTGGAGACCCAGTACTTC
many	TRBV12-3/TRBV12-4	TRBJ2-1	TRBD2	CASSLAPTSGFYNEQFF	TGTGCCAGCAGTTTAGCGCCGACTAGCGGGTTCTACAATGAGCAGTTCTTC
many	TRBV7-9	TRBJ1-1	NA	CASSPPRVVNTEAFF	TGTGCCAGCAGCCCCCCTCGGGTGGTTAACACTGAAGCTTTCTTT
few	TRBV4-2	TRBJ2-1	TRBD2	CASSRNYPYCVTKREKTYNEQFF	TGTGCCAGCAGCCGAAATTACCCGTACTGTGTCACTAAGCGGGAGAAGACCTACAATGAGCAGTTCTTC
many	TRBV9	TRBJ2-5	TRBD1	CASSVRQGQETQYF	TGTGCCAGCAGCGTAAGACAGGGCCAAGAGACCCAGTACTTC
many	TRBV20-1	TRBJ2-7	NA	CSAPNPQGGIGEQYF	TGCAGTGCCCCAAACCCCCAGGGGGGCATCGGCGAGCAGTACTTC
few	TRBV5-1	TRBJ2-1	NA	CASRFSENEQFF	TGCGCCAGCAGATTTAGCGAGAATGAGCAGTTCTTC
NA	TRBV4-3	TRBJ1-2	NA	CASSQDRYGSYGYTF	TGCGCCAGCAGCCAAGATCGTTATGGGAGCTATGGCTACACCTTC
NA	TRBV6-1	TRBJ2-3	NA	CASRGRGTDTQYF	TGTGCCAGCAGGGGAAGGGGCACAGATACGCAGTATTTT
many	TRBV12-3/TRBV12-4	TRBJ2-2	NA	CASSPTGPGTGELFF	TGTGCCAGCAGCCCAACTGGACCCGGTACCGGGGAGCTGTTTTTT
NA	TRBV11-3	TRBJ2-2	NA	CGSQPPNTGELFF	TGTGGCAGCCAACCTCCGAACACCGGGGAGCTGTTTTTT
NA	TRBV9	TRBJ2-5	NA	CASSPGSWETQYF	TGTGCCAGCAGCCCAGGGAGCTGGGAGACCCAGTACTTC
NA	TRBV3-1	TRBJ1-1	NA	CASSSQLGTEAFF	TGTGCCAGCAGCTCCCAGTTGGGAACTGAAGCTTTCTTT
NA	TRBV23-1	TRBJ1-5	TRBD1	CASSYTTGAPWPQHF	TGCGCCAGCAGTTACACCACAGGGGCCCCATGGCCCCAGCATTTT
NA	TRBV6-5	TRBJ2-3	NA	CASSSSDSRTDTQYF	TGTGCCAGCAGTTCGTCGGACAGCCGCACAGATACGCAGTATTTT
many	TRBV6-1	TRBJ2-7	NA	CASSPDSPGYEQYF	TGTGCCAGCAGTCCAGACTCCCCTGGCTACGAGCAGTACTTC
NA	TRBV27	TRBJ1-5	NA	CASSFTGSTQPQHF	TGTGCCAGCAGTTTCACGGGGAGTACTCAGCCCCAGCATTTT
few	TRBV28	TRBJ1-2	NA	CASSLWTQEISTYTF	TGTGCCAGCAGTTTATGGACACAGGAGATATCAACCTACACCTTC
many	TRBV7-8	TRBJ2-5	NA	CASSYPGLETQYF	TGTGCCAGCAGTTACCCAGGGTTAGAGACCCAGTACTTC
few	TRBV9	TRBJ1-1	TRBD1	CASSPGTGREGHTEAFF	TGTGCCAGCAGCCCTGGGACAGGGAGGGAGGGGCACACTGAAGCTTTCTTT
NA	TRBV19	TRBJ1-6	TRBD1	CASSFRDRNSPLHF	TGTGCCAGTAGTTTCCGGGACAGAAACTCACCCCTCCACTTT
NA	TRBV9	TRBJ2-7	NA	CASSVWGGENEQYF	TGTGCCAGCAGCGTATGGGGGGGCGAAAACGAGCAGTACTTC
many	TRBV5-6	TRBJ2-3	TRBD1	CASSLTVGQVQGNTQYF	TGTGCCAGCAGCTTAACCGTCGGACAGGTCCAAGGAAATACGCAGTATTTT
NA	TRBV7-2	TRBJ1-3	NA	CASSPRVPVAGNTIYF	TGTGCCAGCAGCCCTCGGGTCCCAGTCGCTGGAAACACCATATATTTT
few	TRBV6-1	TRBJ2-2	NA	CASQREHNTGELFF	TGTGCCAGCCAACGGGAGCACAACACCGGGGAGCTGTTTTTT
NA	TRBV20-1	TRBJ1-5	TRBD1	CSAFTGGNQPQHF	TGCAGTGCGTTTACAGGGGGCAATCAGCCCCAGCATTTT
few	TRBV12-3/TRBV12-4	TRBJ2-2	NA	CASSLVWDAGELFF	TGTGCCAGCAGTTTGGTATGGGACGCCGGGGAGCTGTTTTTT
medium-sized	TRBV6-1	TRBJ1-5	NA	CASSEPYTDRNQPQHF	TGTGCCAGCAGTGAACCCTATACCGACCGAAATCAGCCCCAGCATTTT
NA	TRBV28	TRBJ2-1	NA	CASSPVGRRYNEQFF	TGTGCCAGCAGCCCGGTAGGACGGCGATACAATGAGCAGTTCTTC
NA	TRBV9	TRBJ2-1	TRBD2	CASSVDSGSYNEQFF	TGTGCCAGCAGCGTAGATAGCGGGAGTTATAATGAGCAGTTCTTC
many	TRBV20-1	TRBJ1-1	NA	CSARSQQGPNTEAFF	TGCAGTGCTAGATCACAACAGGGACCGAACACTGAAGCTTTCTTT
few	TRBV2	TRBJ2-1	NA	CASSPVYNEQFF	TGTGCCAGCAGCCCCGTATACAATGAGCAGTTCTTC
many	TRBV7-2	TRBJ1-1	TRBD1	CASRLTGGGNTEAFF	TGTGCCAGCAGATTAACAGGGGGTGGGAACACTGAAGCTTTCTTT
many	TRBV5-1	TRBJ1-1	TRBD1	CASSLPGTANTEAFF	TGCGCCAGCAGCCTTCCTGGGACAGCGAACACTGAAGCTTTCTTT
NA	TRBV30	TRBJ1-4	TRBD1	CAGVFFAGTEEKGSGKLFF	TGTGCCGGGGTGTTCTTCGCCGGGACAGAGGAGAAGGGGTCGGGAAAACTGTTTTTT
few	TRBV28	TRBJ2-3	TRBD2	CASTLLAGGIDTQYF	TGTGCCAGCACTCTACTAGCGGGGGGCATAGATACGCAGTATTTT
many	TRBV7-2	TRBJ2-1	TRBD2	CASSFTSGSLVYNEQFF	TGTGCCAGCAGCTTCACTAGCGGGAGTTTGGTATACAATGAGCAGTTCTTC
few	TRBV3-1	TRBJ2-7	NA	CASSQSGPSSYEQYF	TGTGCCAGCAGCCAGAGCGGGCCCAGCTCCTACGAGCAGTACTTC
many	TRBV29-1	TRBJ2-3	TRBD1	CSVVRRGFPDTQYF	TGCAGCGTTGTGCGCAGGGGGTTCCCGGACACGCAGTATTTT
NA	TRBV20-1	TRBJ2-1	TRBD2	CSATERGVGNEQFF	TGCAGTGCTACAGAGCGGGGGGTTGGCAATGAGCAGTTCTTC
NA	TRBV30	TRBJ2-7	NA	CAWSVGQHYEQYF	TGTGCCTGGAGTGTTGGCCAGCACTACGAGCAGTACTTC
many	TRBV10-3	TRBJ2-7	NA	CATQGGGSYEQYF	TGTGCCACACAGGGTGGAGGGTCCTACGAGCAGTACTTC
NA	TRBV3-1	TRBJ2-6	NA	CASSQIGNWANVLTF	TGTGCCAGCAGCCAAATCGGGAACTGGGCCAACGTCCTGACTTTC
many	TRBV20-1	TRBJ2-1	TRBD1	CSASRGTVHNEQFF	TGCAGTGCTAGTAGGGGGACAGTTCACAATGAGCAGTTCTTC
many	TRBV27	TRBJ2-1	NA	CASSPGQTSYNEQFF	TGTGCCAGCAGCCCTGGACAGACCTCCTACAATGAGCAGTTCTTC
few	TRBV5-1	TRBJ2-2	NA	CASHSPGAGGELFF	TGCGCCAGCCATAGTCCGGGTGCAGGTGGGGAGCTGTTTTTT
many	TRBV15	TRBJ1-2	NA	CATSGAEQGYGGYTF	TGTGCCACCAGCGGAGCAGAACAGGGTTATGGAGGCTACACCTTC
NA	TRBV27	TRBJ2-3	TRBD1	CASSLFPRTGKDAHTQYF	TGTGCCAGCAGTTTATTCCCTAGGACAGGGAAGGATGCGCATACGCAGTATTTT
many	TRBV5-1	TRBJ2-7	NA	CASSSTRYEQYF	TGCGCCAGCAGCTCGACTCGCTACGAGCAGTACTTC
few	TRBV6-5	TRBJ1-6	TRBD1	CASSYRQGHSPLHF	TGTGCCAGCAGTTACCGACAGGGCCATTCACCCCTCCACTTT
many	TRBV3-1	TRBJ2-1	NA	CASSRTGMGEQFF	TGTGCCAGCAGCCGAACAGGGATGGGTGAGCAGTTCTTC
NA	TRBV9	TRBJ1-1	TRBD1	CASSVEGGGLAFF	TGTGCCAGCAGCGTAGAAGGGGGCGGACTTGCTTTCTTT
many	TRBV20-1	TRBJ2-2	TRBD2	CSARLAGGTGELFF	TGCAGTGCTAGACTAGCGGGAGGGACCGGGGAGCTGTTTTTT
NA	TRBV27	TRBJ1-2	NA	CASSRSLAYGYTF	TGTGCCAGCAGTCGCTCTCTTGCGTATGGCTACACCTTC
many	TRBV3-1	TRBJ2-1	TRBD2	CASSQSGSSYNEQFF	TGTGCCAGCAGCCAAAGCGGGAGTTCCTACAATGAGCAGTTCTTC
NA	TRBV28	TRBJ1-2	TRBD1	CASSFRGLGGYTF	TGTGCCAGCAGTTTCAGGGGGCTTGGTGGCTACACCTTC
many	TRBV5-1	TRBJ2-2	NA	CASWVPGNTGELFF	TGCGCCAGCTGGGTGCCAGGGAACACCGGGGAGCTGTTTTTT
many	TRBV20-1	TRBJ2-5	NA	CSALGGETQYF	TGCAGTGCGCTTGGGGGGGAGACCCAGTACTTC